The present T cell receptor (beta chain) was sequenced within a study of radiation and T cells in renal cell carcinoma. Time point here: baseline pretreatment blood. Treatment: 15 Gy SBRT to primary tumor, nephrectomy 4 weeks later. After SBRT, blood was collected at 2 and 4 weeks, plus baseline. Germline CDR1 and CDR2: SGHVS and FNYEAQ. The V gene lost 1 base and the J gene lost 0 bases, with 6 bases spanning the gap. CDR3 length: 15 residues. Sequencing used immunoSEQ multiplex PCR; TCRdb keeps in-frame clones, though not all of them. This sample has about 91,000 clones, with 82% found just once. The chain carries TRBV7-6 and TRBJ1-4; no reliable D call. The material was blood, obtained from a patient whose treatment included radiotherapy and nephrectomy. The clonotype was recovered from a man aged 60 to 69 with renal cell carcinoma. The CDR3 DNA reads as TGTGCCAGCAGCTTAGAGGGCGCAACTAATGAAAAACTGTTTTTT. Its protein is CASSLEGATNEKLFF.